The next 21 T cell receptor beta chains were all read from a single sample in a study of blood T cell repertoires in COVID-19. Repertoires were generated with immunoSEQ multiplex PCR, while TCRdb's copy carries only in-frame clones and drops some. The profile shows about 39,000 clones, 79% of them singletons. Sequencing was done on a sample of peripheral blood. The source is a man between 70 and 80 years old with acute or convalescent COVID-19.

The chain is built from TRBV11-2 and TRBJ1-4; no reliable D call. The ends were cut back, 3 bases at V and 0 bases at J, with 11 bases in the middle. The CDR3 is made up of 16 amino acids. In germline, CDR1 is SGHAT, CDR2 FQNNGV. CDR3 DNA sequence: TGTGCCAGCAGCTTCGGCGGAGGAGCAACTAATGAAAAACTGTTTTTT. Translated: CASSFGGGATNEKLFF.

The V gene is TRBV27, the J gene TRBJ2-7; maybe TRBD2 (7 bases). Germline-derived CDR1 and CDR2 are MNHEY and SMNVEV (reference sequence). The CDR3 covers 18 residues. V was cut by 2 bases and J by 1 base, with 21 bases left in between. CDR3 protein: CASSLRGVERDASYEQYF. In DNA form, the CDR3 reads TGTGCCAGCAGTTTAAGGGGGGTCGAGCGGGACGCGTCCTACGAGCAGTACTTC.

V gene TRBV19 combines with J gene TRBJ1-2; D gene unclear. Germline CDR1 reads LNHDA; CDR2 reads SQIVND (reference sequence). With 5 bases removed from V and 4 bases from J, the gap between germline ends came to 17 bases. This CDR3 contains 15 residues. CDR3 sequence (DNA): TGTGCCAGTAGTTCTGGAGGGTCGGGAGGCTATGGCTACACCTTC. Protein product: CASSSGGSGGYGYTF. Full variable domain (remainder filled in from reference TRBV19 and TRBJ1-2): DGGITQSPKYLFRKEGQNVTLSCEQNLNHDAMYWYRQDPGQGLRLIYYSQIVNDFQKGDIAEGYSVSREKKESFPLTVTSAQKNPTAFYLCASSSGGSGGYGYTFGSGTRLTVV.

V gene TRBV7-2 combines with J gene TRBJ1-5; no clear D. Germline assignment: CDR1 SGHTA and CDR2 FQGNSA. There are 15 residues in the CDR3. The ends were cut back, 0 bases at V and 4 bases at J, with 10 bases in the middle. The CDR3 nucleotides read TGTGCCAGCAGCTTAGCGGTGAGCCCGAATCAGCCCCAGCATTTT. Translated, it gives CASSLAVSPNQPQHF.

The genes are TRBV28 and TRBJ2-1, with 8 bases fitting TRBD2. This CDR3 contains 15 residues. Germline values: CDR1 MDHEN, CDR2 SYDVKM. With V trimmed by 2 bases and J by 6 bases, 6 bases remained unmatched. This CDR3 is CASSLSGSIANEQFF. The CDR3 DNA reads TGTGCCAGCAGTTTAAGCGGGAGCATTGCCAATGAGCAGTTCTTC. Full variable domain (outside the CDR3, taken from reference TRBV28 and TRBJ2-1): DVKVTQSSRYLVKRTGEKVFLECVQDMDHENMFWYRQDPGLGLRLIYFSYDVKMKEKGDIPEGYSVSREKKERFSLILESASTNQTSMYLCASSLSGSIANEQFFGPGTRLTVL.

J is TRBJ2-1 and V is TRBV4-2, with D uncertain. This CDR3 contains 15 residues. Per the germline V gene, CDR1 is LGHNA and CDR2 is YNFKEQ. V lost 0 bases and J 3 bases, leaving 9 bases between the germline ends. The CDR3 here is CASSQDLNYYNEQFF. In DNA, the CDR3 is TGTGCCAGCAGCCAAGATCTTAACTACTACAATGAGCAGTTCTTC.

The chain carries TRBV10-1 and TRBJ1-5; possible D gene TRBD1, 5 bases. CDR3 length: 13 residues. Trimming pared 5 bases from V and 4 bases from J, leaving 9 bases between. The germline CDR1 and CDR2 sequences are WNHNN and SYGVQD (reference sequence). The CDR3 region is CASSPAGNQPQHF. In DNA form, the CDR3 reads TGCGCCAGCAGTCCGGCAGGGAATCAGCCCCAGCATTTT.

The chain combines TRBV12-5 with TRBJ2-7; D may be TRBD2 (5 bases). This CDR3 has 16 amino acids. The germline V and J ends were trimmed by 3 bases and 3 bases, with 18 bases remaining between them. The germline CDR1 and CDR2 sequences are LGHNT and FRNRAP. CDR3 DNA: TGTGCTAGTGGTTTCGTCCCGGGGAGAGGAGGCTACGAGCAGTACTTC. Translated: CASGFVPGRGGYEQYF.

CDR3 sequence reads: CASSATGATEAFF. CDR3 nucleotide sequence: TGTGCCAGCTCTGCGACAGGGGCCACTGAAGCTTTCTTT. This chain links TRBV18 with TRBJ1-1; TRBD1 matches 8 bases. Trimming took 6 bases from V and 4 from J; bases not matched to a gene: 4. Germline V gene data show CDR1 as KGHSH and CDR2 as LQKENI. The CDR3 is made up of 13 amino acids.

The rearrangement links TRBV28 to TRBJ1-6, with 9 nucleotides matching TRBD1. The CDR3 has 17 residues. The germline V gene has CDR1 MDHEN and CDR2 SYDVKM. Trimming took 8 bases from V and 5 from J; bases not matched to a gene: 13. CDR3 coding DNA: TGTGCCAGCGCCGGGACAGGGCTGGGGTATAATAATTCACCCCTCCACTTT. Translating it yields CASAGTGLGYNNSPLHF.

This clone showed up just a few times. V is TRBV5-6 and J is TRBJ2-2; the D is unclear. CDR1 and CDR2 from the germline V gene are SGHDT and YYEEEE. Between the trimmed V and J ends, which lost 0 bases and 12 bases, there was a span of 9 bases. The CDR3 extends over 12 amino acids. CDR3 sequence (DNA): TGTGCCAGCAGCTTGGCGGCACAGAAGCTGTTTTTT. This encodes CASSLAAQKLFF.

This sequence joins TRBV13 and TRBJ2-2, with D possibly TRBD2 on 7 matching bases. Germline values: CDR1 PRHDT, CDR2 FYEKMQ (reference sequence). The CDR3 contains 15 residues. The V and J ends lost 4 bases and 7 bases respectively, with 16 bases between them. The CDR3 region has the DNA TGTGCCAGCAGCTCGTCCGGGGGGACAAACGGGGAGCTGTTTTTT. Its translation is CASSSSGGTNGELFF. Variable domain in full (rest from reference TRBV13 and TRBJ2-2): AAGVIQSPRHLIKEKRETATLKCYPIPRHDTVYWYQQGPGQDPQFLISFYEKMQSDKGSIPDRFSAQQFSDYHSELNMSSLELGDSALYFCASSSSGGTNGELFFGEGSRLTVL.

The chain employs TRBV2 and TRBJ2-5; 12 bases are shared with TRBD2. V gave up 7 bases and J gave up 2 bases; unmatched junction bases: 5. The CDR3 spans 15 residues. Per the germline V gene, CDR1 is SNHLY and CDR2 is FYNNEI. CDR3 sequence (DNA): TGTGCCAGCACCTCGGGGACTAGCGGGCAAGAGACCCAGTACTTC. Translating gives CASTSGTSGQETQYF. Variable domain in full (rest from reference TRBV2 and TRBJ2-5): EPEVTQTPSHQVTQMGQEVILRCVPISNHLYFYWYRQILGQKVEFLVSFYNNEISEKSEIFDDQFSVERPDGSNFTLKIRSTKLEDSAMYFCASTSGTSGQETQYFGPGTRLLVL.

This clone was seen a few times. The V gene is TRBV4-2, the J gene TRBJ2-7; TRBD2 matches 7 bases. J lost 7 bases, V lost 4 bases, and 7 bases had no gene match. CDR1 LGHNA and CDR2 YNFKEQ come from the germline V gene. The CDR3 has 13 amino acids. The CDR3 here is CASSRGEGGEQYF. CDR3 sequence (DNA): TGTGCCAGCAGCCGGGGGGAGGGTGGAGAGCAGTACTTC.

This chain links TRBV13 with TRBJ1-6; no definite D call. There are 12 residues in the CDR3. Germline V gene lookup returns CDR1 PRHDT and CDR2 FYEKMQ (reference sequence). Trimming took 5 bases from V and 6 from J, leaving 5 bases between them. The CDR3 region has the DNA TGTGCCAGCAGCACTATTAATTCACCCCTCCACTTT. Translating gives CASSTINSPLHF.

The chain carries TRBV28 and TRBJ2-7; D is uncertain. The length of the CDR3 is 12 residues. Trimming cost V 1 base and J 6 bases, with 7 bases left between them. Germline CDR1 reads MDHEN; CDR2 reads SYDVKM. The CDR3 DNA reads TGTGCCAGCAGTTTATCGCAGATCGAGCAGTACTTC. Protein sequence: CASSLSQIEQYF. The complete variable domain, with remaining parts taken from reference TRBV28 and TRBJ2-7, reads DVKVTQSSRYLVKRTGEKVFLECVQDMDHENMFWYRQDPGLGLRLIYFSYDVKMKEKGDIPEGYSVSREKKERFSLILESASTNQTSMYLCASSLSQIEQYFGPGTRLTVT.

The chain is built from TRBV6-5 and TRBJ2-7; TRBD2 matches at 7 bases. This CDR3 is 13 amino acids long. The J segment lost 2 bases and the V segment lost 8 bases, leaving 6 bases of the junction unmatched. The germline V gene encodes CDR1 MNHEY and CDR2 SVGAGI. This CDR3 is CASGEGLAYEQYF. CDR3 bases: TGTGCCAGCGGGGAGGGCCTTGCCTACGAGCAGTACTTC.

This clone has only a few counts. The V and J genes are TRBV12-5 and TRBJ2-1; the D gene is possibly TRBD2 (7 bases). V shed 7 bases and J shed 8 bases, with 18 bases lying between them. The CDR3 spans 14 residues. CDR1 and CDR2 (germline): LGHNT, FRNRAP. In DNA form, the CDR3 reads TGTGCTAGTGCTGGGGGGGGGCTATCTGATGAGCAGTTCTTC. It encodes CASAGGGLSDEQFF. Drawing the rest from reference TRBV12-5 and TRBJ2-1, the complete variable domain is DARVTQTPRHKVTEMGQEVTMRCQPILGHNTVFWYRQTMMQGLELLAYFRNRAPLDDSGMPKDRFSAEMPDATLATLKIQPSEPRDSAVYFCASAGGGLSDEQFFGPGTRLTVL.

This clone was observed a single time. V gene TRBV28 combines with J gene TRBJ2-1; 7 nucleotides agree with TRBD2. CDR3 length: 16 amino acids. Germline V CDR1 and CDR2: MDHEN, SYDVKM. Trimming removed 0 bases from V and 4 bases from J; junction bases left unmatched: 6. The CDR3 is CASSLWGGGEYNEQFF. The CDR3 DNA sequence: TGTGCCAGCAGTTTATGGGGCGGGGGAGAGTACAATGAGCAGTTCTTC.

The chain uses TRBV14 and TRBJ1-6; unclear D gene. Trimming stripped 1 base from V and 4 bases from J, with 5 bases between. This CDR3 is 14 amino acids long. CDR1 is SGHDN and CDR2 is FVKESK in the germline V gene. The CDR3 region has the DNA TGTGCCAGCAGCCAAGGACAATATAATTCACCCCTCCACTTT. Amino acid sequence: CASSQGQYNSPLHF.

This chain joins TRBV6-2 or TRBV6-3 and TRBJ2-7, with TRBD2 matching 8 bases. The J segment lost 3 bases and the V segment lost 2 bases, leaving 24 bases of the junction unmatched. Germline assignment: CDR1 MNHEY and CDR2 SVGEGT. The CDR3 is 21 residues long. The CDR3 coding sequence is TGTGCCAGCAGTTACCCTTGCTGGGGGACTAGGGCGCGGCGAGTGGACTACGAGCAGTACTTC. As protein: CASSYPCWGTRARRVDYEQYF.